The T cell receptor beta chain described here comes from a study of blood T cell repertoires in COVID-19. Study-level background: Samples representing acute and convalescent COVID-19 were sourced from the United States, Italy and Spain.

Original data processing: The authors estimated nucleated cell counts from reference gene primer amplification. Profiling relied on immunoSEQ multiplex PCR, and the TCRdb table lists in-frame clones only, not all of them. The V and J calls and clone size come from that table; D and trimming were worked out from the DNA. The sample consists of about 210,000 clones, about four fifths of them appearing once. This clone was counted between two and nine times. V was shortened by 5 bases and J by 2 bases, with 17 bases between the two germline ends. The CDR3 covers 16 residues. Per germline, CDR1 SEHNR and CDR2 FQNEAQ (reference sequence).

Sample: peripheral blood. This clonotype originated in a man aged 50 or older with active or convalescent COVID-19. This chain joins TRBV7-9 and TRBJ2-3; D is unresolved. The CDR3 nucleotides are TGTGCCAGCAGCCCTCGACTCCCCCAATCCACAGATACGCAGTATTTT. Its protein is CASSPRLPQSTDTQYF.